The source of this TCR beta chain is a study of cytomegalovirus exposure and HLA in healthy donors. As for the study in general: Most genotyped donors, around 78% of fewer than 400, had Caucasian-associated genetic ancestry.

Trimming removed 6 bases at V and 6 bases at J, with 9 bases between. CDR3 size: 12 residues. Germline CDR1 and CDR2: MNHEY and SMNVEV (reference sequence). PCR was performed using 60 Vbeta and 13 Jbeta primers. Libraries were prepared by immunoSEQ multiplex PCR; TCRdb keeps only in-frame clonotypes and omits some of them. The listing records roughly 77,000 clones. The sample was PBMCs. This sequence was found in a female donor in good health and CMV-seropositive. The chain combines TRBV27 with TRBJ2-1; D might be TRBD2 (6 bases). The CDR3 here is CASSRSGNEQFF. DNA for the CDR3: TGTGCCAGCAGCCGTAGCGGCAATGAGCAGTTCTTC.